A selection of T cell receptor beta chains follows, all from one sample in a study of technical replicates of blood from a few donors. The repertoire was sequenced with immunoSEQ multiplex PCR; TCRdb's copy has only in-frame clones and lacks some. This table holds some 82,000 clones, less than 98% found once. Input material: T cells isolated from PBMCs. The receptors here all came from a human donor in good health. CDR3s include the opening cysteine and the closing phenylalanine or tryptophan. The D gene is left open where the match is weak. A row's size may be missing; if present it is once, few, many or a size class.

>TRBD1|TRBV2|15|.|TRBJ1-5
CASRDDRGSYQPQHF
TGTGCCAGCAGAGACGACAGGGGATCTTATCAGCCCCAGCATTTT
>TRBD2|TRBV10-3|18|.|TRBJ2-7
CAISESGSGGAGSYEQYF
TGTGCCATCAGTGAGTCCGGTAGCGGGGGGGCAGGGTCCTACGAGCAGTACTTC
>.|TRBV6-1|13|.|TRBJ1-1
CASTETRDTEAFF
TGTGCCAGCACTGAGACAAGAGACACTGAAGCTTTCTTT
>TRBD1|TRBV7-8|18|.|TRBJ2-3
CASSLRGTGKRTTDTQYF
TGTGCCAGCAGCTTAAGGGGGACAGGGAAGAGAACCACAGATACGCAGTATTTT
>.|TRBV12-5|15|once|TRBJ2-2
CASGSMDRWTGELFF
TGTGCTAGTGGTTCAATGGACAGATGGACCGGGGAGCTGTTTTTT
>TRBD2|TRBV10-1|17|.|TRBJ2-1
CASSAHLAGGTYNEQFF
TGCGCCAGCAGTGCACATCTAGCGGGAGGGACCTACAATGAGCAGTTCTTC
>.|TRBV6-5|13|once|TRBJ2-7
CASSRGNSHEQYF
TGTGCCAGCAGTCGGGGTAACAGCCACGAGCAGTACTTC
>TRBD1|TRBV10-3|18|.|TRBJ2-2
CAISARQGTFANTGELFF
TGTGCCATCAGTGCGCGACAGGGGACGTTCGCGAACACCGGGGAGCTGTTTTTT
>.|TRBV5-1|14|.|TRBJ2-3
CASSLQGPTDTQYF
TGCGCCAGCAGCTTGCAGGGGCCCACAGATACGCAGTATTTT
>TRBD2|TRBV27|14|once|TRBJ2-7
CASSTRLAPYEQYF
TGTGCCAGCAGTACGCGACTAGCGCCCTACGAGCAGTACTTC
>TRBD2|TRBV28|18|.|TRBJ2-5
CASSLGREPTRYQETQYF
TGTGCCAGCAGTTTAGGGCGGGAGCCAACAAGGTACCAAGAGACCCAGTACTTC
>.|TRBV29-1|15|.|TRBJ2-3
CSVVRGATSTDTQYF
TGCAGCGTTGTCAGGGGGGCAACTAGCACAGATACGCAGTATTTT
>.|TRBV4-2|15|.|TRBJ2-7
CASSQDVLANYEQYF
TGTGCCAGCAGCCAAGATGTACTAGCAAACTACGAGCAGTACTTC
>TRBD1|TRBV6-5|13|.|TRBJ1-6
CASRGTANSPLHF
TGTGCCAGCAGAGGGACAGCAAATTCACCCCTCCACTTT
>.|TRBV6-1|13|.|TRBJ1-4
CASSAGVGEKLFF
TGTGCCAGCAGTGCAGGGGTAGGGGAAAAACTGTTTTTT
>.|TRBV15|14|.|TRBJ1-1
CATNTGTANTEAFF
TGTGCCACCAACACAGGGACGGCGAACACTGAAGCTTTCTTT
>TRBD1|TRBV19|20|.|TRBJ2-6
CASFPGTGGIGGAGANVLTF
TGTGCCAGCTTTCCCGGGACAGGGGGTATCGGGGGGGCCGGGGCCAACGTCCTGACTTTC
>TRBD1|TRBV11-3|15|.|TRBJ2-1
CASSRTGSSYNEQFF
TGTGCCAGCAGCCGGACAGGTAGCTCCTACAATGAGCAGTTCTTC
>.|TRBV5-1|14|few|TRBJ2-7
CASSPGDTSYEQYF
TGCGCCAGCAGCCCAGGGGACACAAGCTACGAGCAGTACTTC
>TRBD2|TRBV29-1|15|.|TRBJ2-2
CSVVLAGGGTGELFF
TGCAGCGTTGTGCTAGCGGGAGGAGGGACCGGGGAGCTGTTTTTT
>TRBD2|TRBV4-1|15|.|TRBJ2-1
CASSQDVRTSGGQFF
TGCGCCAGCAGCCAAGATGTTAGGACTAGCGGGGGGCAGTTCTTC
>.|TRBV4-1|13|.|TRBJ1-1
CASSQPRGTEAFF
TGCGCCAGCAGCCAACCTCGAGGGACTGAAGCTTTCTTT
>.|TRBV30|13|.|TRBJ1-1
CACSEQGNTEAFF
TGTGCCTGTTCGGAACAGGGCAACACTGAAGCTTTCTTT
>.|TRBV5-5|17|.|TRBJ1-5
CASSLSSVGLRNQPQHF
TGTGCCAGCAGCTTAAGTTCCGTTGGCCTTCGCAATCAGCCCCAGCATTTT
>.|TRBV5-4|13|.|TRBJ2-7
CASSLVGQPEQYF
TGTGCCAGCAGCTTGGTTGGCCAACCTGAGCAGTACTTC
>.|TRBV11-2|12|.|TRBJ2-7
CASSLYRAEQYF
TGTGCCAGCAGCTTATACAGGGCCGAGCAGTACTTC
>TRBD1|TRBV10-1|13|.|TRBJ2-2
CASSAGGAGELFF
TGCGCCAGCAGTGCAGGGGGTGCCGGGGAGCTGTTTTTT
>TRBD1|TRBV12-5|18|once|TRBJ1-1
CASGLVLTGTFMNTEAFF
TGTGCTAGTGGTTTGGTACTGACAGGGACCTTTATGAACACTGAAGCTTTCTTT
>.|TRBV7-9|14|.|TRBJ1-1
CASSLVGVGTEAFF
TGTGCCAGCAGCTTAGTGGGAGTGGGCACTGAAGCTTTCTTT
>TRBD1|TRBV5-1|14|.|TRBJ1-2
CASSLPGTAYGYTF
TGCGCCAGCAGCTTGCCCGGGACAGCCTATGGCTACACCTTC
>.|TRBV30|14|.|TRBJ1-2
CAWRRVGPNYGYTF
TGTGCCTGGAGGCGGGTAGGGCCCAACTATGGCTACACCTTC
>.|TRBV19|12|.|TRBJ1-1
CASSIGAGEAFF
TGTGCCAGTAGTATAGGGGCGGGGGAAGCTTTCTTT
>TRBD1|TRBV28|15|.|TRBJ1-2
CASSEAPRTGYGYTF
TGTGCCAGCAGTGAAGCTCCAAGGACAGGGTATGGCTACACCTTC
>.|TRBV14|16|.|TRBJ1-1
CASSLLGKDGGTEAFF
TGTGCCAGCAGCCTTCTGGGTAAGGACGGGGGAACTGAAGCTTTCTTT
>.|TRBV12-5|14|.|TRBJ1-4
CASGLGRGGEKLFF
TGTGCTAGTGGTTTGGGCCGGGGAGGCGAAAAACTGTTTTTT
>.|TRBV9|13|.|TRBJ2-2
CASSPPRTGELFF
TGTGCCAGCAGCCCCCCGAGGACCGGGGAGCTGTTTTTT
>.|TRBV19|17|.|TRBJ1-1
CASSIEWRAPLYPEAFF
TGTGCCAGTAGTATTGAGTGGAGAGCACCTCTATACCCTGAAGCTTTCTTT
>TRBD1|TRBV2|15|.|TRBJ1-2
CASTDPRGTGAGYTF
TGTGCCAGCACCGACCCTCGCGGGACAGGGGCCGGCTACACCTTC
>TRBD2|TRBV4-1|15|.|TRBJ2-1
CASSQTSGGLDEQFF
TGCGCCAGCAGCCAAACTAGCGGGGGACTGGATGAGCAGTTCTTC
>.|TRBV13|15|.|TRBJ1-1
CASSSGLGPNTEAFF
TGTGCCAGCAGTTCGGGATTAGGGCCGAACACTGAAGCTTTCTTT
>.|TRBV4-1|12|few|TRBJ1-1
CASSRTGLEAFF
TGCGCCAGCAGCCGAACAGGTTTGGAAGCTTTCTTT
>TRBD1|TRBV5-1|18|.|TRBJ2-6
CASSLIGQGLRGANVLTF
TGCGCCAGCAGCTTGATAGGACAGGGCCTACGGGGGGCCAACGTCCTGACTTTC
>TRBD2|TRBV6-1|14|.|TRBJ2-7
CASSEAVIAGEQYF
TGTGCCAGCAGTGAAGCTGTGATAGCGGGGGAGCAGTACTTC
>TRBD1|TRBV18|18|.|TRBJ1-1
CASSPPRGQGGVSTEAFF
TGTGCCAGCTCACCACCTCGAGGACAGGGGGGCGTGAGCACTGAAGCTTTCTTT
>.|TRBV9|14|.|TRBJ2-7
CASSVQGVPYEQYF
TGTGCCAGCAGCGTCCAGGGTGTCCCCTACGAGCAGTACTTC
>.|TRBV6-5|14|.|TRBJ1-5
CASSFGGLQQPQHF
TGTGCCAGCAGTTTCGGGGGGCTACAACAGCCCCAGCATTTT
>.|TRBV19|14|.|TRBJ1-5
CASSWGRGNQPQHF
TGTGCCAGTAGTTGGGGGCGCGGGAATCAGCCCCAGCATTTT
>.|TRBV28|16|.|TRBJ2-5
CASSSGVGLNQETQYF
TGTGCCAGCAGCTCGGGGGTGGGCCTTAACCAAGAGACCCAGTACTTC
>TRBD2|TRBV10-1|16|.|TRBJ2-2
CASSEHAGGVSGELFF
TGCGCCAGCAGTGAGCATGCGGGAGGGGTTTCCGGGGAGCTGTTTTTT
>.|TRBV2|14|.|TRBJ2-1
CASSARQVYNEQFF
TGTGCCAGCAGTGCTCGACAGGTCTACAATGAGCAGTTCTTC
>TRBD2|TRBV5-6|16|.|TRBJ2-1
CASSSVGTSAINEQFF
TGTGCCAGCAGCTCTGTAGGGACTAGCGCTATCAATGAGCAGTTCTTC
>.|TRBV6-5|13|.|TRBJ2-3
CASNRDATDTQYF
TGTGCCAGCAACAGGGATGCCACAGATACGCAGTATTTT
>TRBD1|TRBV7-6|16|.|TRBJ2-5
CASSFTHRGPQETQYF
TGTGCCAGCAGCTTTACCCACAGGGGTCCCCAAGAGACCCAGTACTTC
>.|TRBV6-1|11|once|TRBJ1-1
CASSVFGEAFF
TGTGCCAGCAGTGTTTTCGGTGAAGCTTTCTTT
>.|TRBV7-8|15|.|TRBJ2-1
CASSSKTDRDNEQFF
TGTGCCAGCAGCTCCAAAACCGACAGAGACAATGAGCAGTTCTTC